This T cell receptor (beta chain) was captured by sequencing in a study of cytomegalovirus exposure and HLA in healthy donors. Background on the study: Genetic ancestry analysis placed approximately 80% of the approximately 390 donors that were genotyped in the Caucasian-associated cluster. Broader study findings: Generally TCR sequences proved uncommon, though certain public TCRs appeared in numerous donors. Within an earlier analysis, most TCR beta V segments proved productive either about 90% or about 30% of the time. The records held CMV serostatus as the only immune exposure information.

This clone was seen a few times. Its antigen is unidentified. Germline V lookup: CDR1 SGHDT, CDR2 YYEEEE. J was trimmed by 2 bases and V by 5 bases; bases with no gene match: 13. The length of the CDR3 is 17 residues. Use of 60 Vbeta and 13 Jbeta primers characterized the PCR. Data came from immunoSEQ multiplex PCR; TCRdb stores just in-frame clones and leaves some out. The data hold some 120,000 clones, with about 75% observed a single time. The material sequenced was PBMCs. The rearrangement links TRBV5-6 to TRBJ2-1, with 7 bases that match TRBD2. The TCR was taken from a woman aged 40-49 years in good health and CMV-seropositive. CDR3 residues: CASSPYTGLPTYNEQFF. The CDR3 DNA reads TGTGCCAGCAGTCCCTATACGGGACTACCTACCTACAATGAGCAGTTCTTC.